What follows are 30 T cell receptor beta chains derived from one specimen sequenced in a study of blood T cell repertoires in COVID-19. The data were produced by immunoSEQ multiplex PCR, yet TCRdb's version contains in-frame clones alone and is incomplete. Of 310,000 or so clones listed, 80% to 95% were seen once; the top ten hold around 1.1%. Sequencing input: PBMCs or T cells enriched from blood (not recorded which). The receptors were gathered from a woman aged 25 to 39 who had recovered from COVID-19.

The sample holds one count of this clone. This sequence joins TRBV7-9 and TRBJ2-2; a possible D gene is TRBD1 (6 bases). Trimming removed 6 bases from V and 11 bases from J, with 10 bases in between. Germline V gene data show CDR1 as SEHNR and CDR2 as FQNEAQ (reference sequence). The CDR3 has 11 residues. The CDR3 here is CASRAGTELFF. The DNA for the CDR3 is TGTGCCAGCAGAGCCGGGACAGAGCTGTTTTTT.

This clone was seen just once. This rearrangement joins TRBV28 to TRBJ2-2; 10 nucleotides align to TRBD1. Germline V lookup: CDR1 MDHEN, CDR2 SYDVKM. This CDR3 spans 16 amino acids. J was trimmed by 4 bases and V by 5 bases; bases with no gene match: 7. CDR3 sequence: CASSDGTGVATGELFF. The CDR3 bases are TGTGCCAGCAGTGACGGGACAGGGGTTGCCACCGGGGAGCTGTTTTTT.

This clone was recorded only once. CDR3 nucleotide sequence: TGTGCCAGCAGCTTGGGACTAGCGGGAGTTAGCTACGAGCAGTACTTC. Amino acids: CASSLGLAGVSYEQYF. J is TRBJ2-7 and V is TRBV5-4; 12 nucleotides line up with TRBD2. This CDR3 spans 16 amino acids. With 0 bases clipped from V and 3 bases from J, the junction kept 4 bases outside the gene matches. Per germline, CDR1 SGHNT and CDR2 YYREEE (reference sequence).

This chain joins TRBV27 and TRBJ1-2; perhaps TRBD1 as D (6 bases). V was clipped by 0 bases and J by 3 bases, with 8 bases between them. In germline, CDR1 is MNHEY, CDR2 SMNVEV (reference sequence). This CDR3 spans 14 amino acids. The chain's CDR3 is CASSLSGTYYGYTF. The CDR3 bases are TGTGCCAGCAGTTTATCCGGGACATACTATGGCTACACCTTC.

The chain couples TRBV7-2 to TRBJ2-1; TRBD2 matches 7 bases. Germline V gene lookup returns CDR1 SGHTA and CDR2 FQGNSA. The CDR3 sequence is 17 residues long. The V segment lost 5 bases and the J segment 8 bases; nucleotides outside the gene matches: 18. The CDR3: CASSHDPPAGLLDEQFF. In DNA form, the CDR3 reads TGTGCCAGCAGCCATGATCCCCCAGCGGGATTATTAGATGAGCAGTTCTTC.

The J gene is TRBJ1-1, the V gene TRBV10-1; D is perhaps TRBD1 (6 bases). Germline CDR1 and CDR2: WNHNN and SYGVQD (reference sequence). There are 14 residues in the CDR3. Trimming removed 0 bases from V and 5 bases from J, with 10 bases in between. CDR3 DNA: TGCGCCAGCAGTGAGTCTGCTACAGGGACTGAAGCTTTCTTT. The encoded protein is CASSESATGTEAFF.

The V and J genes are TRBV7-2 and TRBJ1-2; D call uncertain. V was trimmed by 3 bases and J by 2 bases, leaving 7 bases between them. Germline V gene sequence: CDR1 SGHTA, CDR2 FQGNSA. The CDR3 spans 13 residues. CDR3 coding DNA: TGTGCCAGCAGCTTGACAAAAAACTATGGCTACACCTTC. Encoded protein: CASSLTKNYGYTF.

The chain is built from TRBV30 and TRBJ1-5, with D perhaps TRBD1 (6 bases). The CDR3 runs 16 residues. The germline V gene has CDR1 GTSNPN and CDR2 SVGIG (reference sequence). The germline V and J ends were trimmed by 3 bases and 3 bases, with 18 bases remaining between them. The DNA of the CDR3 is TGTGCCTGGAGCCCTGGGTCAGGGGTTGACAATCAGCCCCAGCATTTT. Amino acids: CAWSPGSGVDNQPQHF.

This chain joins TRBV21-1 and TRBJ1-2; the D segment call TRBD1 is taken from the table without a DNA check. TRBV21-1 has pseudogene status. The CDR3 is 15 residues long. DNA for the CDR3: TGTGCCAGCAGCAAAGCGCTTTCACAGGTCAGTGGCTACACCTTC. Protein product: CASSKALSQVSGYTF.

This clone was seen a single time. The genes are TRBV15 and TRBJ1-2, with 7 nucleotides matching TRBD1. V lost 0 bases to trimming and J lost 14 bases; unmatched junction nucleotides: 3. The CDR3 length is 11 residues. Germline lookup yields CDR1 LNHNV and CDR2 YYDKDF (reference sequence). The CDR3 loop is CATSRDGTATF. Written as DNA, the CDR3 is TGTGCCACCAGCAGAGATGGGACAGCGACCTTC. Looking up the rest from reference TRBV15 and TRBJ1-2 gives the full variable domain: DAMVIQNPRYQVTQFGKPVTLSCSQTLNHNVMYWYQQKSSQAPKLLFHYYDKDFNNEADTPDNFQSRRPNTSFCFLDIRSPGLGDTAMYLCATSRDGTATFGSGTRLTVV.

The chain has TRBV18 and TRBJ1-1; 8 nucleotides agree with TRBD1. This CDR3 is built from 16 residues. The V segment lost 4 bases and the J segment 2 bases; nucleotides outside the gene matches: 9. Germline V CDR1 and CDR2: KGHSH, LQKENI. In DNA form, the CDR3 reads TGTGCCAGCTCACTTACCATAGGACAGGGAAACACTGAAGCTTTCTTT. It specifies CASSLTIGQGNTEAFF.

This chain joins TRBV12-3 or TRBV12-4 and TRBJ1-2, with D perhaps matching TRBD1 (6 bases). This CDR3 contains 13 residues. Trimming took off 3 bases at V and 6 bases at J, with 11 bases between the two ends. Here the CDR3 reads CASSFGGAHGYTF. In DNA form, the CDR3 reads TGTGCCAGCAGTTTCGGGGGGGCGCATGGCTACACCTTC.

The chain links TRBV5-1 to TRBJ2-1, with D maybe TRBD2 (6 bases). Germline CDR1 is SGHRS and CDR2 is YFSETQ. This CDR3 spans 12 amino acids. V lost 3 bases and J lost 9, with 10 bases in between. Here the CDR3 reads CASSWGDGEQFF. In DNA, the CDR3 is TGCGCCAGCAGCTGGGGGGACGGTGAGCAGTTCTTC. Full variable domain (missing parts from reference TRBV5-1 and TRBJ2-1): KAGVTQTPRYLIKTRGQQVTLSCSPISGHRSVSWYQQTPGQGLQFLFEYFSETQRNKGNFPGRFSGRQFSNSRSEMNVSTLELGDSALYLCASSWGDGEQFFGPGTRLTVL.

The rearrangement joins TRBV9 to TRBJ2-7; 7 bases agree with TRBD2. The germline V gene has CDR1 SGDLS and CDR2 YYNGEE. The CDR3 runs 14 residues. The trim removed 4 bases at V and 4 bases at J, leaving 8 bases unmatched. CDR3 DNA: TGTGCCAGCAGCCTCCTAGCGGAAAATTACGAGCAGTACTTC. This gives the protein CASSLLAENYEQYF. The full variable domain, in which reference TRBV9 and TRBJ2-7 provide the parts outside the CDR3, is DSGVTQTPKHLITATGQRVTLRCSPRSGDLSVYWYQQSLDQGLQFLIQYYNGEERAKGNILERFSAQQFPDLHSELNLSSLELGDSALYFCASSLLAENYEQYFGPGTRLTVT.

The J gene is TRBJ2-7, the V gene TRBV18; 11 bases fit TRBD2. CDR3 length: 15 amino acids. Per germline, CDR1 KGHSH and CDR2 LQKENI. Trimming cost V 2 bases and J 0 bases; bases outside gene matches: 0. The CDR3 DNA is TGTGCCAGCTCACCAGGGACTAGCGGCTCCTACGAGCAGTACTTC. Its translation is CASSPGTSGSYEQYF.

This rearrangement joins TRBV15 to TRBJ2-3, with TRBD1 matching over 8 bases. V trimming: 3 bases; J trimming: 5 bases; junction bases outside the gene matches: 7. This CDR3 is 15 amino acids long. Germline assignment: CDR1 LNHNV and CDR2 YYDKDF (reference sequence). As DNA, the CDR3 is TGTGCCACCAGCAGTCCGGGACAGGCAAAAGATACGCAGTATTTT. Protein sequence: CATSSPGQAKDTQYF.

This clone has a single count. The chain couples TRBV6-2 or TRBV6-3 to TRBJ1-5; tentative D call: TRBD1 (5 bases). The V and J ends lost 2 bases and 0 bases respectively, with 20 bases between them. The CDR3 runs to 19 residues. Germline V lookup: CDR1 MNHEY, CDR2 SVGEGT. The CDR3 here is CASSYQGLKPRGSNQPQHF. CDR3 DNA sequence: TGTGCCAGCAGTTACCAGGGACTCAAACCCCGTGGTAGCAATCAGCCCCAGCATTTT.

The rearrangement links TRBV4-1 to TRBJ2-7; D possibly corresponds to TRBD1 (5 bases). Germline CDR1 MGHRA, CDR2 YSYEKL. Trimming took off 0 bases at V and 9 bases at J, with 12 bases between the two ends. The CDR3 extends over 13 amino acids. The CDR3 DNA reads TGCGCCAGCAGCCAAGAGGAAAGGGGTGCGCAGTACTTC. Residues: CASSQEERGAQYF.

The rearrangement uses TRBV19 and TRBJ2-7, with D unresolved. V was cut by 5 bases and J by 0 bases, with 14 bases left in between. Germline CDR1 LNHDA, CDR2 SQIVND (reference sequence). The length of the CDR3 is 15 residues. Here the CDR3 reads CASSPMPRSSYEQYF. The DNA of the CDR3 is TGTGCCAGTAGTCCAATGCCTAGGAGCTCCTACGAGCAGTACTTC.

V gene TRBV5-1 combines with J gene TRBJ2-2; 8 bases align to TRBD1. This CDR3 spans 15 amino acids. J was trimmed by 6 bases and V by 4 bases; bases with no gene match: 8. Germline V gene lookup returns CDR1 SGHRS and CDR2 YFSETQ. CDR3 bases: TGCGCCAGCAGCGAGTTCCAGGGGGCATCCGGGGAGCTGTTTTTT. Its protein is CASSEFQGASGELFF.

The chain combines TRBV4-1 with TRBJ2-7; 8 bases map to TRBD2. The germline gives CDR1 MGHRA, CDR2 YSYEKL. The CDR3 extends over 14 amino acids. V dropped 1 base and J dropped 5; count of bases not matched to a gene: 4. The CDR3 loop reads CASSQAGGEDEQYF. In DNA, the CDR3 is TGCGCCAGCAGCCAAGCGGGAGGGGAAGACGAGCAGTACTTC.

The gene calls are TRBV24-1 and TRBJ1-4, with 7 nucleotides matching TRBD1. The germline gives CDR1 KGHDR, CDR2 SFDVKD. Trimming removed 7 bases from V and 5 bases from J; junction bases left unmatched: 9. CDR3 size: 15 residues. The CDR3, as DNA: TGTGCCACCAGCCACCCCGGGACAGAGAATGAAAAACTGTTTTTT. Residues: CATSHPGTENEKLFF.

This chain connects TRBV7-9 to TRBJ1-4; 8 bases fit TRBD1. This CDR3 region has 15 residues. The germline V gene encodes CDR1 SEHNR and CDR2 FQNEAQ (reference sequence). V shed 3 bases and J 8 bases; nucleotides not matched to a gene: 8. CDR3 region: CASSLQGAGEEKLFF. DNA for the CDR3: TGTGCCAGCAGCTTGCAGGGGGCCGGTGAGGAAAAACTGTTTTTT.

This chain links TRBV18 with TRBJ2-7, with D possibly TRBD2 on 6 matching bases. Between the trimmed V and J ends, which lost 3 bases and 6 bases, there was a span of 21 bases. This CDR3 is built from 16 residues. CDR1 and CDR2 from the germline V gene are KGHSH and LQKENI. The CDR3 sequence: CASSPGGGTQVSEQYF. CDR3 nucleotide sequence: TGTGCCAGCTCACCGGGTGGCGGGACCCAGGTGTCCGAGCAGTACTTC.

V gene TRBV9 combines with J gene TRBJ1-1; TRBD1 might be the D (6 bases). Between the trimmed V and J ends, which lost 4 bases and 1 base, there was a span of 11 bases. Germline CDR1 and CDR2: SGDLS and YYNGEE. The CDR3 contains 14 residues. For the CDR3, the DNA is TGTGCCAGCAGCTCACAGGACAGGAACACTGAAGCTTTCTTT. Protein product: CASSSQDRNTEAFF.

The chain joins TRBV16 to TRBJ2-1; the match to TRBD2 covers 10 bases. Germline values: CDR1 KGHSY, CDR2 FQNENV. Trimming took 4 bases from V and 3 from J; bases not matched to a gene: 3. This CDR3 has 15 amino acids. CDR3 loop: CASSPRLAGYNEQFF. In nucleotides, the CDR3 is TGTGCCAGCAGCCCCCGACTAGCGGGCTACAATGAGCAGTTCTTC.

V and J are TRBV28 and TRBJ2-4; 9 bases agree with TRBD1. This CDR3 is 16 amino acids long. The V gene's germline CDR1 is MDHEN and CDR2 SYDVKM. Trimming took 5 bases from V and 0 from J; bases not matched to a gene: 5. As DNA, the CDR3 is TGTGCCAGCAGTCCTAGACAGGGGGTAGCCAAAAACATTCAGTACTTC. It encodes CASSPRQGVAKNIQYF. The entire variable domain, with the rest obtained from reference TRBV28 and TRBJ2-4, is as follows: DVKVTQSSRYLVKRTGEKVFLECVQDMDHENMFWYRQDPGLGLRLIYFSYDVKMKEKGDIPEGYSVSREKKERFSLILESASTNQTSMYLCASSPRQGVAKNIQYFGAGTRLSVL.

This chain uses TRBV29-1 with TRBJ1-5; 7 nucleotides agree with TRBD1. The CDR3 length is 13 residues. The V gene end was trimmed by 6 bases and the J gene end by 5 bases; junction bases not matched to a gene: 7. Germline values: CDR1 SQVTM, CDR2 ANQGSEA. The CDR3 region is CSVATGVDQPQHF. Written as DNA, the CDR3 is TGCAGCGTCGCAACAGGGGTGGATCAGCCCCAGCATTTT.

Turning to this clone: Other nucleotide sequences in the sample specify the same CDR3. The chain combines TRBV7-9 with TRBJ1-6; no clear D. Germline V gene data show CDR1 as SEHNR and CDR2 as FQNEAQ (reference sequence). V dropped 5 bases and J dropped 5 bases, with 10 bases sitting between them. This CDR3 comprises 14 residues. CDR3 DNA: TGTGCCAGCAGCCCGGACGGGAATAATTCACCCCTCCACTTT. This sequence encodes CASSPDGNNSPLHF. The full variable domain, with the rest looked up from reference TRBV7-9 and TRBJ1-6, is DTGVSQNPRHKITKRGQNVTFRCDPISEHNRLYWYRQTLGQGPEFLTYFQNEAQLEKSRLLSDRFSAERPKGSFSTLEIQRTEQGDSAMYLCASSPDGNNSPLHFGNGTRLTVT.

The chain recombines TRBV28 with TRBJ1-6, with 7 positions matching TRBD1. The length of the CDR3 is 15 residues. Trimming cost V 6 bases and J 8 bases; bases outside gene matches: 10. Germline V gives CDR1 MDHEN, CDR2 SYDVKM. CDR3 protein: CASSKGAGSYSPLHF. The DNA for the CDR3 is TGTGCCAGCAGCAAGGGGGCCGGATCCTATTCACCCCTCCACTTT.